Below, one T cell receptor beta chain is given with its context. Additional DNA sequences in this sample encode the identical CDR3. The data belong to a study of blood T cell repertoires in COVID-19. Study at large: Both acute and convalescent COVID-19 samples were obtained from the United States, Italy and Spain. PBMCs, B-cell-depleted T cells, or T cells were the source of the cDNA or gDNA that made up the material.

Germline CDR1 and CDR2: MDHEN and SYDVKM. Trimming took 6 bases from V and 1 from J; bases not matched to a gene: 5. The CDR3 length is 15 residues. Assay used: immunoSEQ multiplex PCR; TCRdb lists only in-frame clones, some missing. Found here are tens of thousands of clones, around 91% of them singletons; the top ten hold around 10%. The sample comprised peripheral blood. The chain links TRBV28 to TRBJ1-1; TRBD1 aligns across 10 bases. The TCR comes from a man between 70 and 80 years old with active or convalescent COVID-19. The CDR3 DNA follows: TGTGCCAGCAGCCCAAGGACAGGGGGGAACACTGAAGCTTTCTTT. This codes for CASSPRTGGNTEAFF.